The clone carrying this TCR beta chain was seen at least ten times. This record belongs to a study of neurological immune-mediated disorders. A 10-nucleotide random UMI tagged transcripts in template-switch 5'RACE cDNA synthesis. Over 170 million TCR-beta sequences (from 15-18 subjects) were yielded by each sequencing run. TCRdb independently ran MiXCR on the 5' RACE reads; one entry per CDR3 protein. This table has more than 95,000 distinct CDR3 sequences, 10% to 12% appearing once. Time point in this sample: longitudinal time-point 3. The CDR3 length is 14 residues. V was shortened by 4 bases and J by 8 bases, with 17 bases between the two germline ends. The germline V gene encodes CDR1 SQVTM and CDR2 ANQGSEA.

The V and J genes are TRBV29-1 and TRBJ1-4; a weak D match, TRBD1 (6 bases). The sample taken for sequencing was PBMCs. The TCR sequence derives from a female donor with HTLV-1-associated myelopathy (HAM/TSP). Here the CDR3 reads CSVASGALGEKLFF. The CDR3 DNA reads as TGCAGCGTTGCGTCAGGGGCCCTGGGGGAAAAACTGTTTTTT.